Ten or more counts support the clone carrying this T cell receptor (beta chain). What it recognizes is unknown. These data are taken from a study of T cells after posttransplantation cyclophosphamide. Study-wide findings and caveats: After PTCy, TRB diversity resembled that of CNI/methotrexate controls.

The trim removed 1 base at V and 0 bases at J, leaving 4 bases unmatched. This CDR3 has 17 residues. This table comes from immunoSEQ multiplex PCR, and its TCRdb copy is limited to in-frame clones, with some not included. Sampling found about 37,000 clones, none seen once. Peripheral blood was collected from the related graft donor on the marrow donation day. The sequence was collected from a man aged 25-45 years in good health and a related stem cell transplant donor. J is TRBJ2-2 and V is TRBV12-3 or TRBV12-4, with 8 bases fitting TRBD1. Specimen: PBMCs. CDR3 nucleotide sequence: TGTGCCAGCAGTTTAGGAGGGACAGGAGCGAACACCGGGGAGCTGTTTTTT. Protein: CASSLGGTGANTGELFF.